The T cell receptor beta chain described here comes from a study of regulatory T cells in long-lasting Graves disease. For TCR beta, libraries came from iRepertoire HTBI primers and Arm-PCR of CDR3 regions. TCRdb reanalysed the multiplex PCR reads using MiXCR and keeps one entry per CDR3 protein. The data show hundreds of thousands of distinct CDR3 sequences, 15% seen once. Noted time point: newly diagnosed GD, antithyroid drugs for less than 3 months. Generation of the TCR library employed RNA extracted from PBMCs. This CDR3 has 14 amino acids. The germline V and J ends were trimmed by 1 base and 7 bases, with 13 bases remaining between them. Per germline, CDR1 SEHNR and CDR2 FQNEAQ (reference sequence). Separately, the same data were catalogued under a study of T cells in Graves' hyperthyroidism and ophthalmopathy.

The clonotype was recovered from a woman in her forties with Graves disease. The sample was peripheral blood mononuclear cells (PBMCs), taken at new diagnosis, from a patient treated with antithyroid drugs. This chain uses TRBV7-9 with TRBJ1-1; D remains ambiguous. This CDR3 reads CASSLVPPVGEAFF. CDR3 coding DNA: TGTGCCAGCAGCTTAGTACCCCCCGTCGGTGAAGCTTTCTTT.